These T cell receptor beta chains were read from a single sample in a study of cytomegalovirus exposure and HLA in healthy donors. Profiling relied on immunoSEQ multiplex PCR, and the TCRdb table lists in-frame clones only, not all of them. In the table there are under 70,000 clones, 86% of which are singletons. The source material was PBMCs. The receptors derive from a woman in her twenties or thirties in good health and CMV-seronegative. Each CDR3 is given with its conserved first and last residue. A D gene is named only where the DNA matches it firmly.

TRBV29-1	TRBJ2-7	TRBD2	17	TGCAGCGTTGAGGGTTGTAGCGGGAGAACAGGGTCCTACGAGCAGTACTTC	CSVEGCSGRTGSYEQYF
TRBV6-5	TRBJ2-1	TRBD1	14	TGTGCCACCGCACGACAGGGCCCTAGGGATGAGCAGTTCTTC	CATARQGPRDEQFF
TRBV27	TRBJ2-7	TRBD2	14	TGTGCCAGCAGTTTATTTGGCCCAGCGGGGGAGCAGTACTTC	CASSLFGPAGEQYF
TRBV5-1	TRBJ2-3	-	13	TGCGCCAGCAATGGCGGTTTCACAGATACGCAGTATTTT	CASNGGFTDTQYF
TRBV27	TRBJ2-2	TRBD1	14	TGTGCCAGCTCCGACAGGGGGAACACCGGGGAGCTGTTTTTT	CASSDRGNTGELFF
TRBV6-1	TRBJ2-7	TRBD2	14	TGTGCCAGCAGTAATAGCGGGGGCGGGTACGAGCAGTACTTC	CASSNSGGGYEQYF
TRBV28	TRBJ1-5	TRBD1	15	TGTGCCAGCAGTCCACCGGGACAGGGACGGCAGCCCCAGCATTTT	CASSPPGQGRQPQHF
TRBV2	TRBJ2-5	-	14	TGTGCCAGCAGTGTGGGGGGAAGCCAAGAGACCCAGTACTTC	CASSVGGSQETQYF
TRBV19	TRBJ1-5	-	16	TGTGCCAGTAGTATAGGGCGGGGAAGGGGCAATCAGCCCCAGCATTTT	CASSIGRGRGNQPQHF
TRBV30	TRBJ2-3	TRBD2	14	TGTGCCTGGAGTGGCGGACTAGGCACAGATACGCAGTATTTT	CAWSGGLGTDTQYF
TRBV6-5	TRBJ1-1	-	13	TGTGCCAGCTTTGGGAGGTCTCACACTGAAGCTTTCTTT	CASFGRSHTEAFF
TRBV7-9	TRBJ2-7	TRBD1	14	TGTGCCAGCAGCCGGGACAGGGGGTTCTACGAGCAGTACTTC	CASSRDRGFYEQYF
TRBV5-6	TRBJ2-5	-	12	TGTGCCAGCAGCCTCGGTCAAGAGACCCAGTACTTC	CASSLGQETQYF
TRBV5-4	TRBJ1-4	-	16	TGTGCCAGCAGCTTGGACGGGCTCCAAGGGGCTGAAAAACTGTTTTTT	CASSLDGLQGAEKLFF
TRBV11-3	TRBJ1-1	-	15	TGTGCCAGCAGCGCGAGGGCGGGGCTGAACACTGAAGCTTTCTTT	CASSARAGLNTEAFF
TRBV7-2	TRBJ2-7	-	15	TGTGCCAGCAGCTTAAGACAGGACTCCAACTACGAGCAGTACTTC	CASSLRQDSNYEQYF
TRBV5-1	TRBJ1-2	TRBD1	15	TGCGCCAGCAGCGTCGACACAGGGGAGAACTATGGCTACACCTTC	CASSVDTGENYGYTF
TRBV19	TRBJ2-7	TRBD2	14	TGTGCCAGTAGTGGGGCGAGCGGGAGCTCCGAGCAGTACTTC	CASSGASGSSEQYF
TRBV10-1	TRBJ1-4	TRBD1	17	TGCGCCAGCAGCCCTGGGACAGGGACTGGAACTAATGAAAAACTGTTTTTT	CASSPGTGTGTNEKLFF
TRBV7-2	TRBJ2-3	-	19	TGTGCCAGCAGCTCCGCCAACGCTCTTAGCAGAGAATCCACAGATACGCAGTATTTT	CASSSANALSRESTDTQYF
TRBV2	TRBJ2-2	-	15	TGTGCCAGCAGTGAAGAGGGGCTCGGGACCGGGGAGCTGTTTTTT	CASSEEGLGTGELFF
TRBV19	TRBJ1-2	-	14	TGTGCCAGTAGTCGGCTGGGAGCTAACTATGGCTACACCTTC	CASSRLGANYGYTF
TRBV18	TRBJ2-5	TRBD1	14	TGTGCCAGCTCATCGGACAGGGGGCAAGAGACCCAGTACTTC	CASSSDRGQETQYF
TRBV7-3	TRBJ2-2	-	16	TGTGCCAGCAGCTCCCTCGGGTCACCCGTCCCCGGGGAGCTGTTTTTT	CASSSLGSPVPGELFF
TRBV28	TRBJ1-2	TRBD1	14	TGTGCCAGCAGTTTACCCAGGGGGTCATTTGGCTACACCTTC	CASSLPRGSFGYTF
TRBV7-3	TRBJ2-1	-	14	TGTGCCAGCAGCCTCGGGGTCTGGGGCAATGAGCAGTTCTTC	CASSLGVWGNEQFF
TRBV19	TRBJ1-5	-	16	TGTGCCAGTAGTATTCAGGGGAGATCTAGCAATCAGCCCCAGCATTTT	CASSIQGRSSNQPQHF
TRBV7-2	TRBJ2-3	TRBD2	15	TGTGCCAGCAGCTTAAACAGCGGGGGGCGGGATACGCAGTATTTT	CASSLNSGGRDTQYF
TRBV21-1	TRBJ1-2	-	14	TGTGCCAGCAGCTCCCGGAGGGGGGGGAGTGGCTACACCTTC	CASSSRRGGSGYTF